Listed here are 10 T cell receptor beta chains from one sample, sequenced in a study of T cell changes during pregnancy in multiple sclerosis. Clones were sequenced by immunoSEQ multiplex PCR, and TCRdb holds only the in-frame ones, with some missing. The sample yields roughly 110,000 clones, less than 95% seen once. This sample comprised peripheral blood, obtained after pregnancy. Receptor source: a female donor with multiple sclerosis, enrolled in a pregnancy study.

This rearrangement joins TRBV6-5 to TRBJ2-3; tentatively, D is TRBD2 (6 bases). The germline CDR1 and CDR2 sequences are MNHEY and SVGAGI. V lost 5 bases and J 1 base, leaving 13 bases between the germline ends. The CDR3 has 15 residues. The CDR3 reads CASSRAPGGTDTQYF. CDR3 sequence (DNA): TGTGCCAGCAGTCGGGCACCGGGGGGCACAGATACGCAGTATTTT.

The CDR3: CASSPFNEQFF. CDR3 in DNA: TGTGCCAGCAGCCCCTTCAATGAGCAGTTCTTC. The gene calls are TRBV7-9 and TRBJ2-1; no clear D gene. Trimming left V 5 bases short and J 6 bases short, with 5 bases between. This CDR3 spans 11 amino acids. From germline, CDR1 is SEHNR and CDR2 FQNEAQ (reference sequence).

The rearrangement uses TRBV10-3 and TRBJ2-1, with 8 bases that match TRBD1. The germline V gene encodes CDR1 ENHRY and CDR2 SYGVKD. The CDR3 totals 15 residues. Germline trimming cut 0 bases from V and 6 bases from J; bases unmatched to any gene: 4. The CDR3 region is CAISESQGAVNEQFF. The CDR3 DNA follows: TGTGCCATCAGTGAGTCGCAGGGGGCGGTCAATGAGCAGTTCTTC.

For the CDR3, the DNA is TGTGCCAGCAGTGAGGGACAGAATCCTAATGAGCAGTTCTTC. Protein sequence: CASSEGQNPNEQFF. The chain joins TRBV2 to TRBJ2-1, with TRBD1 matching 7 bases. Germline CDR1 reads SNHLY; CDR2 reads FYNNEI. V was clipped by 3 bases and J by 7 bases; unmatched bases: 6. The CDR3 runs to 14 residues.

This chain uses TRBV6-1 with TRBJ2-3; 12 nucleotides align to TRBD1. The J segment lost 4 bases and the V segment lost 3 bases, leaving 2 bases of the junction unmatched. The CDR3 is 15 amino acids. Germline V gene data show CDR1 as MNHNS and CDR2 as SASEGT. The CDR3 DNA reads TGTGCCAGCAGTGAGGGACAGGGGGCTGCAGATACGCAGTATTTT. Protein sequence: CASSEGQGAADTQYF.

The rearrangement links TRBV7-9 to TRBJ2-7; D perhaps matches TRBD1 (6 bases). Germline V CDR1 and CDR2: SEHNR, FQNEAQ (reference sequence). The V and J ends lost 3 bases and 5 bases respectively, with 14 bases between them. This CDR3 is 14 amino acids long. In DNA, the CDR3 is TGTGCCAGCAGCTTCATGACAACAGGGCACGAGCAGTACTTC. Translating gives CASSFMTTGHEQYF. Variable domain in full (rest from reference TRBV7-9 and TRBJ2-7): DTGVSQNPRHKITKRGQNVTFRCDPISEHNRLYWYRQTLGQGPEFLTYFQNEAQLEKSRLLSDRFSAERPKGSFSTLEIQRTEQGDSAMYLCASSFMTTGHEQYFGPGTRLTVT.

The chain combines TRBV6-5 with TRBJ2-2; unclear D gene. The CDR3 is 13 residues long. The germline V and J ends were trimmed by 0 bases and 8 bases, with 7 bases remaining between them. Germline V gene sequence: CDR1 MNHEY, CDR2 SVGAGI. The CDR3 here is CASSYSPVGELFF. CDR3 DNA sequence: TGTGCCAGCAGTTACTCTCCCGTAGGGGAGCTGTTTTTT.

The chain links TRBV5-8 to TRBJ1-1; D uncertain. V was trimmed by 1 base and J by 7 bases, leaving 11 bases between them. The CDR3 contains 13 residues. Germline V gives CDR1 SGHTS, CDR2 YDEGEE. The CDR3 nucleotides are TGTGCCAGCAGCTTGCTACGGGAGGTTGAAGCTTTCTTT. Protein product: CASSLLREVEAFF.

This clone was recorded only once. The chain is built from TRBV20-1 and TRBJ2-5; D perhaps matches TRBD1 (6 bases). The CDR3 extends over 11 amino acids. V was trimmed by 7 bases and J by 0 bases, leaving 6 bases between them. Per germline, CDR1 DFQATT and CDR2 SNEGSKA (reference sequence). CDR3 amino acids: CSGQDQETQYF. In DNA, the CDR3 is TGCAGTGGACAGGACCAAGAGACCCAGTACTTC.

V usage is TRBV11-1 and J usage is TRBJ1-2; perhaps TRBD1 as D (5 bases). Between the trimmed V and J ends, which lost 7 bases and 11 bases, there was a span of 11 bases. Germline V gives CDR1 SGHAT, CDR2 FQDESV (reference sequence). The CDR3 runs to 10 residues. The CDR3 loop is CASIETAYTF. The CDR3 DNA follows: TGTGCCAGCATAGAGACAGCATACACCTTC.